Given below is one TCR beta chain in context. The antigen remains unidentified. This sample is drawn from a study of T cells and Merkel cell carcinoma outcomes. Whole-study findings and limits: In Merkel cell carcinoma, repertoire and T-cell density reportedly predicted outcomes.

This CDR3 has 15 residues. Germline values: CDR1 SEHNR, CDR2 FQNEAQ (reference sequence). Germline trimming cut 0 bases from V and 7 bases from J; bases unmatched to any gene: 3. The protocol was immunoSEQ multiplex PCR, while the TCRdb copy is restricted to in-frame clones and leaves out a portion. The sample holds about 19,000 clones, approximately 80% seen once. The rearrangement links TRBV7-9 to TRBJ1-5, with 10 positions matching TRBD1. What was sequenced was tumor tissue from Merkel cell carcinoma. This clonotype originated in a human donor with Merkel cell carcinoma. The CDR3 nucleotides read TGTGCCAGCAGCTTAGCCTCGACAGGGGGCCAGCCCCAGCATTTT. Its protein product is CASSLASTGGQPQHF.